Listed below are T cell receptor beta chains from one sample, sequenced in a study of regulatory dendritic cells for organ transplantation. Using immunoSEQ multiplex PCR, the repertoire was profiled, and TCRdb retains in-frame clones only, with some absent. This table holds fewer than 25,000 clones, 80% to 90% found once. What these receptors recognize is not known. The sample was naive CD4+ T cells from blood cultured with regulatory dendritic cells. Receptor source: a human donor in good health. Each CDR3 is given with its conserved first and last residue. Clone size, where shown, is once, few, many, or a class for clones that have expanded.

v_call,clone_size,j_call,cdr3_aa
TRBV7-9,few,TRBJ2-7,CASSLAAPDYEQYF
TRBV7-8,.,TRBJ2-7,CASSFQDRGYEQYF
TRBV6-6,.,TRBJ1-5,CASSYTGSNQPQHF
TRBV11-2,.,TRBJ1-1,CASSRPLSGTEAFF
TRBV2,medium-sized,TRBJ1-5,CASSKTQEQPQHF
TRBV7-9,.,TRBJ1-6,CASSLATEGTGSNSPLHF
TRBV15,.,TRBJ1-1,CATSRDLRTGEGTEAFF
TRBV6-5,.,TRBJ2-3,CASSYVRDTDTQYF
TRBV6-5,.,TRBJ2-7,CASSYGDDYEQYF
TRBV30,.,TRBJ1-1,CAWGKGTEAFF
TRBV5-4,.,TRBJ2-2,CASSPDSFSGELFF
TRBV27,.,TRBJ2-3,CASSLGGTRGGDTQYF
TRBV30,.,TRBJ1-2,CAWSPRPAISYGYTF
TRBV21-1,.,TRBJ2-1,CASSKASAGRTREDTKKEQFF
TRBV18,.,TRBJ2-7,CASSPGVGQGAGYEQYF
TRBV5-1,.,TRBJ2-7,CASSVRDSSYEQYF